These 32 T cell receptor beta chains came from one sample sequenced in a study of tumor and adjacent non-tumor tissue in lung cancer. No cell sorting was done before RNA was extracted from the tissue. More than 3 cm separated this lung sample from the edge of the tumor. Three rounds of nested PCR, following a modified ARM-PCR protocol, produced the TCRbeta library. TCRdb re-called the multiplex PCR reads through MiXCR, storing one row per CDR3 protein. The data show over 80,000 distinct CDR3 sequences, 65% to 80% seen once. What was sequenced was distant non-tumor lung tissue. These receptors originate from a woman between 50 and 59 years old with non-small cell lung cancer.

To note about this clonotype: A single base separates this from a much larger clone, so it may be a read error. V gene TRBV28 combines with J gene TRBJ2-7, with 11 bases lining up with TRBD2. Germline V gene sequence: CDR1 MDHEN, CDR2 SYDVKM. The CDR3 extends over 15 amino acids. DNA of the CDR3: TGTGCCGGCAGTTTCTTCGGGACTAGCGGCTACGAGCAGTACTTC. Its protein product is CAGSFFGTSGYEQYF.

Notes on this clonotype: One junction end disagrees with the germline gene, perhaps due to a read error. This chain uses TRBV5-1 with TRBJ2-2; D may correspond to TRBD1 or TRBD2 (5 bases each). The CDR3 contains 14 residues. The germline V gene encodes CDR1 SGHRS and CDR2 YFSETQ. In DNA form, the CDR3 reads TGTGCTAGCAGCCCGGGACGGTATACCGGGGAGCTGTTATTT. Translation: CASSPGRYTGELLF. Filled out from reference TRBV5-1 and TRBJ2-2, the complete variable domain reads KAGVTQTPRYLIKTRGQQVTLSCSPISGHRSVSWYQQTPGQGLQFLFEYFSETQRNKGNFPGRFSGRQFSNSRSEMNVSTLELGDSALYLCASSPGRYTGELLFGEGSRLTVL.

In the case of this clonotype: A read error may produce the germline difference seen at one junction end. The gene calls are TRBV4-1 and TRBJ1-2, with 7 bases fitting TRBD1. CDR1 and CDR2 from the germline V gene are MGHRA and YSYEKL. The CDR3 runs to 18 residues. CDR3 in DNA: TGCGCCAGCAGCCAGGAGCCACCGACAGGGACTTTTAACTATGGCTACGCCTTC. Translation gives CASSQEPPTGTFNYGYAF.

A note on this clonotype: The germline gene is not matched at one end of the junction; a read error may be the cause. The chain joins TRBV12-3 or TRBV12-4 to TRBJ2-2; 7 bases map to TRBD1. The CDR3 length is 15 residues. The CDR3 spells CDSSLTGLDTGELFF. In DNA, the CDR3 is TGTGACAGCAGTTTGACAGGGTTGGACACCGGGGAGCTTTTCTTT.

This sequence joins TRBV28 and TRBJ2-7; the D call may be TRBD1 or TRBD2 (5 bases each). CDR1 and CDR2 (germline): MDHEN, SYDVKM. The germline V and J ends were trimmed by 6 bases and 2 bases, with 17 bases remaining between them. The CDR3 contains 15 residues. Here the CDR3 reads CASSRERGRAYEQYF. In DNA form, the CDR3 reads TGTGCCAGCAGCCGAGAACGGGGACGTGCCTACGAGCAGTACTTC.

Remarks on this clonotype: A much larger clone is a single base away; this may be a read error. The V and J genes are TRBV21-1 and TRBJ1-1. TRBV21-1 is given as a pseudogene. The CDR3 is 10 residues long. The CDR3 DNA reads TGTGCCAGCAGTGACACTGTAGCTTTCTTT. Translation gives CASSDTVAFF.

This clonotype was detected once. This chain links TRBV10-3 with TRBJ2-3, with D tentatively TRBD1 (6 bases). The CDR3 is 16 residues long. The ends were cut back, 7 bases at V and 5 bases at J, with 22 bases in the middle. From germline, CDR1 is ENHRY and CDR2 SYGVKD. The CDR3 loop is CAIIDQARDNIDTQYF. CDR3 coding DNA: TGTGCCATCATTGATCAAGCCCGGGACAACATAGATACGCAGTATTTT.

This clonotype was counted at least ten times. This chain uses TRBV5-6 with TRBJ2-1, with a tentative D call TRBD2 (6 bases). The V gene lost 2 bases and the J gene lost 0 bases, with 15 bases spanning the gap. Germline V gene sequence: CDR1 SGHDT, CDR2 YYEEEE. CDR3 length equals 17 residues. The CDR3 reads CASSFLIAAFSYNEQFF. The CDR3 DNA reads TGTGCCAGCAGCTTTTTAATAGCGGCCTTCTCCTACAATGAGCAGTTCTTC.

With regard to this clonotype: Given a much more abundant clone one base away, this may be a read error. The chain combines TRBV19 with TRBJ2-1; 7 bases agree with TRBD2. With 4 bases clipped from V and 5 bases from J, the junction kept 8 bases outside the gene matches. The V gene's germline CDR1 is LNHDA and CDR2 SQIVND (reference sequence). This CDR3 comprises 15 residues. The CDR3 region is CASSNPGLIHNEQFF. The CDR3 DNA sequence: TGTGCCAGTAGTAACCCGGGACTAATCCACAATGAGCAGTTCTTC.

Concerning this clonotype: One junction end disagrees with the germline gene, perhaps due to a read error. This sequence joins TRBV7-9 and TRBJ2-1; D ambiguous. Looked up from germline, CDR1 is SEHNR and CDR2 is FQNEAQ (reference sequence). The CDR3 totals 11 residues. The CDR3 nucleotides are TGTGCCAACAGCGCCAATAGGAGACAATTCTTC. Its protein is CANSANRRQFF. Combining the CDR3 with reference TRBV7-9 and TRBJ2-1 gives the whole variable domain DTGVSQNPRHKITKRGQNVTFRCDPISEHNRLYWYRQTLGQGPEFLTYFQNEAQLEKSRLLSDRFSAERPKGSFSTLEIQRTEQGDSAMYLCANSANRRQFFGPGTRLTVL.

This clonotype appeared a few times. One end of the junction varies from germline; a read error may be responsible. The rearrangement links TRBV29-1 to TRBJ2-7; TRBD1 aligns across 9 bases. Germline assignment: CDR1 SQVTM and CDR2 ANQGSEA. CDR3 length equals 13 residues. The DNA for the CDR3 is TGTAGCGTTGGGGGGACAGGGTCCTACGAGCAGTACTTC. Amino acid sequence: CSVGGTGSYEQYF.

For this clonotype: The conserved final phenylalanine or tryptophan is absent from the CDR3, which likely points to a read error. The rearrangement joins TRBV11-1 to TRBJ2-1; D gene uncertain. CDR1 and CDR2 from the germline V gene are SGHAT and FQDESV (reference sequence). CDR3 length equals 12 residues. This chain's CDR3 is CGTSHINNEQFI. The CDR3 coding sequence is TGTGGCACGTCCCATATCAACAATGAGCAGTTCATC.

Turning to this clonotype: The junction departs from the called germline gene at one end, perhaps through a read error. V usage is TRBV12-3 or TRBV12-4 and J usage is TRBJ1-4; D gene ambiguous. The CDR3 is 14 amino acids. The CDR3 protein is CASGLEVGREKLFF. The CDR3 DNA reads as TGTGCCAGCGGTCTCGAGGTGGGGAGGGAAAAACTATTTTTT.

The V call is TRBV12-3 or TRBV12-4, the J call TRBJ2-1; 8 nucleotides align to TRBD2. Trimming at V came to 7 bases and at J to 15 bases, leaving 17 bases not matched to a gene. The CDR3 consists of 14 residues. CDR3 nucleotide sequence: TGTGCCAGCAATCCGGGACTAGAGAACAATGAGTGGTTCTTC. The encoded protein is CASNPGLENNEWFF.

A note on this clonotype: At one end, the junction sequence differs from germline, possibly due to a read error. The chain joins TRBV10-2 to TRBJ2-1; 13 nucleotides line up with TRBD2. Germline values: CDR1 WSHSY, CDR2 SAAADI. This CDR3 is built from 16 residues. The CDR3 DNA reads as TGCGCCAGCAATGATACCGGGACTAGCGGGACCGATGAACAGTTCTTC. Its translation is CASNDTGTSGTDEQFF.

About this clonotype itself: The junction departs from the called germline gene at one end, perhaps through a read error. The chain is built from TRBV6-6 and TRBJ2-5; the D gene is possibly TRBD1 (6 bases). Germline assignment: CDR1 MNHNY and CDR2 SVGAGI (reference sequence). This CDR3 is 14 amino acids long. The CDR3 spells CACSDSDSQEAQYF. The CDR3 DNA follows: TGTGCCTGTAGTGACTCGGACAGTCAAGAGGCCCAGTACTTC.

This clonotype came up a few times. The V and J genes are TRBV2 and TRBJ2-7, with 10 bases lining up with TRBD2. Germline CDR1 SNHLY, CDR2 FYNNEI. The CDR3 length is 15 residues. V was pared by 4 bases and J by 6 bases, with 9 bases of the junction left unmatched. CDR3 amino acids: CASSVLAGAEGEQYF. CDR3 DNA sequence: TGTGCCAGCAGTGTCCTAGCGGGGGCAGAGGGCGAGCAGTACTTC.

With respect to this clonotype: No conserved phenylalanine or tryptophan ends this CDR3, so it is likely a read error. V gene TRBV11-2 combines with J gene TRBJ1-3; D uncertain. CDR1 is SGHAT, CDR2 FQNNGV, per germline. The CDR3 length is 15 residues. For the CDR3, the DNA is TGTGTCAGCAGTGCAGGCATGAACTCTGGAAACACCATATATTCT. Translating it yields CVSSAGMNSGNTIYS.

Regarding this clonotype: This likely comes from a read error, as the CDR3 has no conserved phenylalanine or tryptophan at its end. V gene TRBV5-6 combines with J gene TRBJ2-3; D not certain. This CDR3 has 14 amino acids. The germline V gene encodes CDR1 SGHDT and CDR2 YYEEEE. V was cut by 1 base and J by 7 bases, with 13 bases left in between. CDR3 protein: CASSLSDFGYTQYV. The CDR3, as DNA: TGTGCCAGCAGCTTGAGCGACTTCGGATATACGCAGTATGTT.

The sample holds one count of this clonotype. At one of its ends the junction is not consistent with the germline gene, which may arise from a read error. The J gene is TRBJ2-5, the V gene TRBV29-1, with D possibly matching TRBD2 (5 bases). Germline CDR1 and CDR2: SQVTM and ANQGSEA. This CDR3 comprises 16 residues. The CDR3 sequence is CRVVGGGVPRKETQYF. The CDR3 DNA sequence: TGCAGAGTTGTAGGAGGTGGAGTGCCCCGAAAAGAGACCCAGTACTTC.

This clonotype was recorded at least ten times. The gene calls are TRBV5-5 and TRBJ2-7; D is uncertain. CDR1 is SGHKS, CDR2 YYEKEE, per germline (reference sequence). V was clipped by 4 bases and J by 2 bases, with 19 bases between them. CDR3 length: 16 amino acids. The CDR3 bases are TGTGCCAGCAGCCTGACACTGGGGAACCGGGCCTACGAGCAGTACTTC. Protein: CASSLTLGNRAYEQYF.

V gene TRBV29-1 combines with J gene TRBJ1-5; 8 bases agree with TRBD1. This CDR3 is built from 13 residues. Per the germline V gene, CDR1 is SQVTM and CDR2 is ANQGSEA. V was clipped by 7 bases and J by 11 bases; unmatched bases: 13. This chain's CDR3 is CSDISQGGQSQHF. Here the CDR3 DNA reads TGCAGCGACATCTCACAGGGGGGGCAGTCCCAGCATTTT.

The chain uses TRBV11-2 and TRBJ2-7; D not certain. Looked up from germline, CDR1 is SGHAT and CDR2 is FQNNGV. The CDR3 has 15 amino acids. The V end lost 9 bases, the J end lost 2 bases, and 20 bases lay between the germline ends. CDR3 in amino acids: CARSTGLGRTYEQYF. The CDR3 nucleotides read TGTGCCAGGAGCACCGGGTTAGGGCGCACCTACGAGCAGTACTTC.

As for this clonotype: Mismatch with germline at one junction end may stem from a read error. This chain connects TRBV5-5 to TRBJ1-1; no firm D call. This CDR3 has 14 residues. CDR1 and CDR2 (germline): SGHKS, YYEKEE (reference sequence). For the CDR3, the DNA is TGTGCCAGCAGCCTTGCTCGGGAGGGAACTGAAGCTCTCTTT. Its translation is CASSLAREGTEALF.

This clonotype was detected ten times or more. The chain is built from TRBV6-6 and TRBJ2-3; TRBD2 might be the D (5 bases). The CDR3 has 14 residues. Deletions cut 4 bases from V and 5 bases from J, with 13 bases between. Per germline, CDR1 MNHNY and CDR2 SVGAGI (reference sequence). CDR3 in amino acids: CASSFRGNQDTQYF. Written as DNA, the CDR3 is TGTGCCAGCAGTTTCCGGGGAAACCAAGATACGCAGTATTTT.

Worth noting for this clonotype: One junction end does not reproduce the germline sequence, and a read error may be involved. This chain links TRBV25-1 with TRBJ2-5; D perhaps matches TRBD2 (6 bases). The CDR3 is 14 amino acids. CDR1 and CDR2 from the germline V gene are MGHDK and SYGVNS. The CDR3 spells CASSELRGQDTQYF. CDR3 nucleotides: TGTGCCAGCAGTGAGCTGCGGGGTCAAGACACCCAGTACTTC.

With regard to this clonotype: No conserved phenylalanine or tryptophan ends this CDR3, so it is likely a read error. Here the CDR3 reads CASSLEPGANTEAFL. Here the CDR3 DNA reads TGTGCCAGTAGTTTAGAGCCGGGGGCGAACACTGAAGCTTTCCTT. The chain carries TRBV11-2 and TRBJ1-1, with a weak D call TRBD1 (6 bases). The CDR3 runs 15 residues. Trimming left V 9 bases short and J 1 base short, with 18 bases between. Looked up from germline, CDR1 is SGHAT and CDR2 is FQNNGV.

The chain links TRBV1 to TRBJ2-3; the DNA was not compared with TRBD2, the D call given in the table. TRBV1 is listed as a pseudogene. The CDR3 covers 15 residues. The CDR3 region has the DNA TGCACCAGCAGTAGGGCTAGCGGTAGCACAGATAAGCAATATTTT. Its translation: CTSSRASGSTDKQYF.

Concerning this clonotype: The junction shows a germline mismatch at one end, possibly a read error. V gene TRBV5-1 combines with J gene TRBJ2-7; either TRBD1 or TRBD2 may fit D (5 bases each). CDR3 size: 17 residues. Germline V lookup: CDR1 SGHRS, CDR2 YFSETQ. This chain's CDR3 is CTSSPVGMGVRDYEQYF. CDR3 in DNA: TGCACCAGCAGCCCGGTTGGAATGGGGGTTCGTGACTACGAGCAGTACTTC.

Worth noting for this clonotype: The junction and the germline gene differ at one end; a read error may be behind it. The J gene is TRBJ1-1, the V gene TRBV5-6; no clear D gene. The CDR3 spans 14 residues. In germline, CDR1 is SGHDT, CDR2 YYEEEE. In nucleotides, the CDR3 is TGTGCCAGCAGCTTGGGACGGCCGAACACTGAAGCCTTATTT. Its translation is CASSLGRPNTEALF.

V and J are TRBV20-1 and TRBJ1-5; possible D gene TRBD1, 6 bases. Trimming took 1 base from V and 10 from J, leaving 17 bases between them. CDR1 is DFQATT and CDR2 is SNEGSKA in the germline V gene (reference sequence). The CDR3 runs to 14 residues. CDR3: CSARGGQGTQPQHF. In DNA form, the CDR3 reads TGCAGTGCTAGAGGTGGCCAGGGGACCCAACCCCAGCATTTT.

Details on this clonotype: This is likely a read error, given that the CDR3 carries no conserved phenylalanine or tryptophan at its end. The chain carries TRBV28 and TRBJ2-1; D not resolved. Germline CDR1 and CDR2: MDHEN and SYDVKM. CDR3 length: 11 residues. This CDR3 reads CASTWGNEQFI. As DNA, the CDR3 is TGTGCTAGCACCTGGGGCAATGAGCAGTTCATC.